The text below deals with one TCR beta chain. These data come from a study of response to subunit inactivated influenza vaccine. TCRdb used MiXCR to reprocess the RT-PCR reads, holding one entry per CDR3 protein. The sample consists of 300,000 to 350,000 distinct CDR3 sequences, over 20% of them appearing once. This CDR3 comprises 16 residues. Germline V gives CDR1 MDHEN, CDR2 SYDVKM. The junction had 8 bases not matched to a gene; V was cut back by 4 bases and J by 3 bases. The clonotype was recovered from a man aged 50 to 69 who received an inactivated influenza vaccine. V usage is TRBV28 and J usage is TRBJ1-5; 8 bases line up with TRBD1. The source was PBMCs from blood, collected less than 22 months after vaccination. The DNA for the CDR3 is TGTGCCAGCAGTTCCCGACAGGGGCGTCTCAATCAGCCCCAGCATTTT. Translating it yields CASSSRQGRLNQPQHF.